This TCR beta chain was sequenced for a study of graft-versus-host responses after intestinal transplantation. Points on this clone: As yet, its antigen is unknown.

CDR1 and CDR2 (germline): SGDLS, YYNGEE. The CDR3 is 13 amino acids. Trimming took off 4 bases at V and 4 bases at J, with 12 bases between the two ends. Study-wide findings and caveats: GvH clone levels peaked in circulation, and this peak was associated with early post-transplant HvG declines. Analysis identified GvH clones in recipient marrow, with some appearing first in ileum or blood. Individuals carrying graft-donor T cell macrochimerism showed high graft-versus-host to host-versus-graft clonal ratios in allografts.

Sequencing used immunoSEQ multiplex PCR; TCRdb keeps in-frame clones, though not all of them. The sample has 95,000 to 110,000 clones; roughly 87% are singletons. Source: unstimulated CD4+ T cells sorted from spleen or lymph node cells, taken before intestinal transplant. The receptor's source is a human donor who received an intestinal transplant. The rearrangement uses TRBV9 and TRBJ2-7; tentative D call: TRBD2 (6 bases). The CDR3 region has the DNA TGTGCCAGCAGCCCCCGGGGAGGATACGAGCAGTACTTC. Translated, it gives CASSPRGGYEQYF.